This T cell receptor (beta chain) is drawn from a study of cytomegalovirus exposure and HLA in healthy donors. Study outcomes and limitations: Researchers reportedly found TCR beta sequences accurately predicted most subjects' HLA-A and HLA-B alleles. Further analysis, carried out later, found HLA-associated TCR beta chains more clonally expanded than equally common other chains. The authors enumerated roughly 160 TCR beta chains as linked to cytomegalovirus. Analyses of presence and absence presupposed an approximately uniform sequencing depth across donors.

For this clone: Its target is unknown.

13 Jbeta primers and 60 Vbeta primers were used for the PCR. Method: immunoSEQ multiplex PCR; TCRdb's copy keeps in-frame clones and lacks some. The repertoire includes 100,000 to 120,000 clones, over 60% of them detected once, and roughly 13% sits in the top ten. The germline V gene has CDR1 SGDLS and CDR2 YYNGEE. V gave up 0 bases and J gave up 0 bases, with 13 bases separating them. The CDR3 consists of 17 residues. What was sequenced was PBMCs. This receptor was obtained from a man younger than 40 in good health and CMV-seropositive. The chain has TRBV9 and TRBJ2-1; D is ambiguous. The CDR3 DNA is TGTGCCAGCAGCGTAGGTAGAGCGCAGAGCTCCTACAATGAGCAGTTCTTC. Translation: CASSVGRAQSSYNEQFF. Looking up the rest from reference TRBV9 and TRBJ2-1 gives the full variable domain: DSGVTQTPKHLITATGQRVTLRCSPRSGDLSVYWYQQSLDQGLQFLIQYYNGEERAKGNILERFSAQQFPDLHSELNLSSLELGDSALYFCASSVGRAQSSYNEQFFGPGTRLTVL.